This section outlines one T cell receptor beta chain sequence together with its context. The sample comes from a study of control samples from healthy donors and cancer patients. Germline loops: CDR1 MGHRA, CDR2 YSYEKL. This CDR3 contains 20 residues. Unmatched junction bases numbered 6, after V lost 0 bases and J lost 0 bases. Here immunoSEQ multiplex PCR was the method, and the copy in TCRdb shows in-frame clones only, minus some. The repertoire consists of 150,000 to 200,000 clones, with around 90% occurring once and the leading ten covering approximately 1.4%. This chain uses TRBV4-1 with TRBJ2-6; 12 nucleotides align to TRBD1. The sample was blood. This clonotype was obtained from a woman between 45 and 65 years old in good health. DNA of the CDR3: TGCGCCAGCAGCCAAGAGGGACAGGGGGCTTCGAGCTCTGGGGCCAACGTCCTGACTTTC. As protein: CASSQEGQGASSSGANVLTF.